These 2 T cell receptor delta chains were all obtained from the same sample, sequenced in a study of γδ T cells in repeated Plasmodium falciparum infection. Bulk repertoires came from Vgamma9/Vdelta2+ or Vdelta2-negative gammadelta T cells flow-sorted from PBMC. TCRdb called clones from the multiplex PCR reads again using CATT. The repertoire holds 90,000 to 95,000 delta-chain clones, with 0.75% to 1% as singletons. The specimen sequenced was gamma-delta T cells from blood. The receptors derive from a pool of human donors (malaria-infected and uninfected, not separated).

With regard to this clone: TCRdb's listed protein matches a much larger clone and diverges from this DNA's translation at residue 13, likely through a read error; the protein shown comes from the DNA. This sequence joins TRDV2 and TRDJ1; D perhaps matches TRDD3 (6 bases). TCRdb is silent on the J gene; assignment here came from matching the DNA to germline. The CDR3 consists of 17 residues. Germline lookup yields CDR1 GEAIGNYY and CDR2 EKD. The CDR3 bases are TGTGCCTGTGACCCCTGGGGCCCGGGGGCCTACACCGGTAAACTCATCTTT. Its protein product is CACDPWGPGAYTGKLIF.

This clone occurred a few times. TCRdb shows a much larger clone's protein in place of this DNA's translation, and the two differ at residue 9, likely through a read error; the protein shown is translated from the DNA. The chain is built from TRDV2 and TRDJ3, with 9 positions matching TRDD3. TCRdb does not report a J gene; here it was assigned by matching the DNA to germline references. The CDR3 covers 20 residues. From germline, CDR1 is GEAIGNYY and CDR2 EKD. The V and J ends lost 2 bases and 0 bases, in that order; junction bases with no gene match: 10. The CDR3 here is CACDSTGGPRSSWDTRQMFF. The CDR3 DNA follows: TGTGCCTGTGACAGTACTGGGGGACCTAGGAGCTCCTGGGACACCCGACAGATGTTTTTC.